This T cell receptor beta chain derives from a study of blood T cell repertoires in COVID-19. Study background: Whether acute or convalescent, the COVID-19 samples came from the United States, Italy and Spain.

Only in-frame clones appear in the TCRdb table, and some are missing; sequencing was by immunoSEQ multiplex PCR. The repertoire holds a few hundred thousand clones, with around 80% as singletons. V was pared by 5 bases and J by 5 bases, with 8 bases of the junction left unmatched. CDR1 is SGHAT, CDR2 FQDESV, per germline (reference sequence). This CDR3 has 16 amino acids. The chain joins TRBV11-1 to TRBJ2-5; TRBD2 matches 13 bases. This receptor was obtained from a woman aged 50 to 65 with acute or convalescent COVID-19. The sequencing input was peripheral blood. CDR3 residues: CASSVTSGGATETQYF. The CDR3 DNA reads TGTGCCAGCAGCGTCACTAGCGGGGGGGCGACGGAGACCCAGTACTTC.